This T cell receptor (beta chain) was captured by sequencing in a study of cytomegalovirus exposure and HLA in healthy donors. The PCR employed 60 Vbeta primers together with 13 Jbeta primers. The table came from immunoSEQ multiplex PCR; TCRdb's copy has only in-frame clones and leaves some out. Among 200,000 or so clones listed, about 81% were seen once. Study-wide findings and caveats: High specificity and sensitivity for cytomegalovirus status were reported for the classifier. The number of N-insertions in an Asian-associated ancestry cluster was reportedly below the 666-donor mean in a later analysis. In all likelihood, a cluster of highly shared sequence variants was a sequencing artifact. Presence/absence analyses assumed roughly uniform sequencing depth across donors, which may not hold.

Comments on this clone: Its cognate antigen is unknown.

Germline lookup yields CDR1 SGHTA and CDR2 FQGNSA. The CDR3 spans 16 residues. The V and J ends lost 5 bases and 4 bases respectively, with 17 bases between them. This TCR came from a woman between 45 and 65 years old in good health and CMV-seropositive. The chain is built from TRBV7-2 and TRBJ2-2; D is unresolved. Specimen: PBMCs. This CDR3 reads CASSANPYMSTGELFF. The CDR3 nucleotides are TGTGCCAGCAGCGCAAACCCATATATGAGCACCGGGGAGCTGTTTTTT.